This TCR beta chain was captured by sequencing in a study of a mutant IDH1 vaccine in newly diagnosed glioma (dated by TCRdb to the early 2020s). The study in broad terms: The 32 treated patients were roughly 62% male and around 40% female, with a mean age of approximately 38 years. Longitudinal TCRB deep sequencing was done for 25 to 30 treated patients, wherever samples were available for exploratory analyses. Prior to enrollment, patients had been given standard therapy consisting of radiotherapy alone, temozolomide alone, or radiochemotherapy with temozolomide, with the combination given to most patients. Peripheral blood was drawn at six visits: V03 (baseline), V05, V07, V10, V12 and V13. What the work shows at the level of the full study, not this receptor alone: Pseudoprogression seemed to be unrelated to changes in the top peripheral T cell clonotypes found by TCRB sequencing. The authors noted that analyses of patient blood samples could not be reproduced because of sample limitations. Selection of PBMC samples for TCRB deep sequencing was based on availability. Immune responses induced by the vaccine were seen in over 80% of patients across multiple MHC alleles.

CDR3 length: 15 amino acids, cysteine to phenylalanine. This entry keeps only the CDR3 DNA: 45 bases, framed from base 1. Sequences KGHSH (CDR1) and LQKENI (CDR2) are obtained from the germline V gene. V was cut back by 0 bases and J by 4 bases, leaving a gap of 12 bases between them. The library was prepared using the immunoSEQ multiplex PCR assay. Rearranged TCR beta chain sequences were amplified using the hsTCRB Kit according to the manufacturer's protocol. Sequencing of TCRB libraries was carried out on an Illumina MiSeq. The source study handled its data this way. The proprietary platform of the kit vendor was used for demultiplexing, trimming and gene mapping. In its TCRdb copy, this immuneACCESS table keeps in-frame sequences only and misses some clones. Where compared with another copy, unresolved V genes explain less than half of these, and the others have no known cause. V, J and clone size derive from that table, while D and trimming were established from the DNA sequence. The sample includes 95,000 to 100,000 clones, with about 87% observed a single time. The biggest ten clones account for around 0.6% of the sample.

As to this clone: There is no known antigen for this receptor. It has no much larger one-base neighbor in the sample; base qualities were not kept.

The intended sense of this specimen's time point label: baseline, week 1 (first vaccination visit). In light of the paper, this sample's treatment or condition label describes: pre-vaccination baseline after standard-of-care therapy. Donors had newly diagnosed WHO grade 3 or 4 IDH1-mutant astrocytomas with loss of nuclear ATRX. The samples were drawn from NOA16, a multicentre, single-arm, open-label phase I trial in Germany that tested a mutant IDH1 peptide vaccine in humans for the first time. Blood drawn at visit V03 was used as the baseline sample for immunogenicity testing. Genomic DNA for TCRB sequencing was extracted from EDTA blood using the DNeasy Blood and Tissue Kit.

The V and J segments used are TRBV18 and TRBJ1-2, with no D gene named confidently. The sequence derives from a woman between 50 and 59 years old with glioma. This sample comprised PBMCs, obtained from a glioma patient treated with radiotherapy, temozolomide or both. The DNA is TGTGCCAGCTCACCACCGGCCCCGCTGGGCTATGGCTACACCTTC. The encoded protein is CASSPPAPLGYGYTF.